This T cell receptor (beta chain) was sequenced in a study of cytomegalovirus exposure and HLA in healthy donors. Whole-study results and caveats: An analysis that came later showed most CMV-associated TCR beta chains appearing HLA-restricted. Among TCR beta chains, those listed as cytomegalovirus-associated numbered around 180. It is likely that the observed cluster of highly shared sequence variants was a sequencing artifact.

Comments on this clone: Its cognate antigen is unknown.

The study ran its PCR with 60 Vbeta and 13 Jbeta primers. Clones were read by immunoSEQ multiplex PCR, and TCRdb kept only the in-frame ones, dropping some. The table includes some 89,000 clones, 85% detected once. Germline V gives CDR1 SQVTM, CDR2 ANQGSEA. The CDR3 has 14 amino acids. Trimming took 7 bases from V and 0 from J, leaving 13 bases between them. The sequence derives from a man in his forties or fifties in good health and CMV-seropositive. The sequencing input was PBMCs. The chain joins TRBV29-1 to TRBJ1-3; weak D call: TRBD1 (6 bases). DNA of the CDR3: TGCAGCGCTTTACAGGGTAGCTCTGGAAACACCATATATTTT. It encodes CSALQGSSGNTIYF. Full variable domain (outside the CDR3, taken from reference TRBV29-1 and TRBJ1-3): SAVISQKPSRDICQRGTSLTIQCQVDSQVTMMFWYRQQPGQSLTLIATANQGSEATYESGFVIDKFPISRPNLTFSTLTVSNMSPEDSSIYLCSALQGSSGNTIYFGEGSWLTVV.